The following is a T cell receptor (beta chain) sequence with its context. The CDR3 runs to 16 residues. J lost 2 bases, V lost 6 bases, and 12 bases had no gene match. Germline CDR1 is MDHEN and CDR2 is SYDVKM. Under the authors' procedure: Amplifying reference gene primers gave estimates of nucleated cell counts. Some clones are missing from TCRdb's copy, which holds only in-frame ones; the method was immunoSEQ multiplex PCR. Clone size and the V and J calls come from that table; the DNA yielded D and trimming. Here the sample spans 70,000 or so clones, around 87% being singletons. This sample stems from a study of blood T cell repertoires in COVID-19. Across the study: Researchers got acute and convalescent COVID-19 samples from the United States, Italy and Spain. Sources were T cells, B-cell-depleted T cells, or PBMCs; the material itself was cDNA or gDNA.

V gene TRBV28 combines with J gene TRBJ2-5; 7 bases match TRBD2. The TCR sequence derives from a man aged 50 to 59 with active COVID-19. The sample was peripheral blood. The CDR3 loop is CASSRLLAETQETQYF. The CDR3 nucleotides read TGTGCCAGCAGCCGGCTTCTAGCGGAAACTCAAGAGACCCAGTACTTC.